This TCR beta chain originates from a study of T-cell memory formation after mild COVID-19. Study details: In these data, TCR clusters were largely donor specific.

Only a few counts were recorded for this clonotype. As yet, its antigen is unknown. The CDR3 runs to 12 residues. Germline CDR1 SGHTA, CDR2 FQGNSA. V gave up 3 bases and J gave up 8 bases, with 7 bases separating them. One entry per CDR3 protein, called by TCRdb with MiXCR from the 5' RACE reads. The table shows about 320,000 distinct CDR3 sequences, with 13% to 15% occurring only once. Study-wide results and limits: Clones contracting over day 15 to 85 were CD4/CD8 balanced, with later expanders leaning CD4+.

Sequences were obtained from PBMCs or a T cell subset sorted from them (not recorded which). The sequence was obtained from a man younger than 35 who had mild COVID-19 (a few samples of this study predate the infection). Cell type and time point are not known. The V gene is TRBV7-2, the J gene TRBJ2-2, with unresolved D. The DNA of the CDR3 is TGTGCCAGCAGCTTCCGGTGGGGGGAGCTGTTTTTT. This gives the protein CASSFRWGELFF. The full variable domain, its missing parts supplied by reference TRBV7-2 and TRBJ2-2, is GAGVSQSPSNKVTEKGKDVELRCDPISGHTALYWYRQSLGQGLEFLIYFQGNSAPDKSGLPSDRFSAERTGGSVSTLTIQRTQQEDSAVYLCASSFRWGELFFGEGSRLTVL.